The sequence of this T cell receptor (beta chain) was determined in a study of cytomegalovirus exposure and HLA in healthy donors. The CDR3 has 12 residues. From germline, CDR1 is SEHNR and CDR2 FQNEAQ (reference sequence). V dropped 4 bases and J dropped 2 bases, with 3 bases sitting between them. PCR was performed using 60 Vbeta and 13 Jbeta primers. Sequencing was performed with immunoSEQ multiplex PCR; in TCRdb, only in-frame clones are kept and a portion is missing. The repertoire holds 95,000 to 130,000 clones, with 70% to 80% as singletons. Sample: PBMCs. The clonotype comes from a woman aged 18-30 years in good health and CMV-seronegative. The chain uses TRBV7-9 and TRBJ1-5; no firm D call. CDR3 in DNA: TGTGCCAGCAGCTCCGGCAATCAGCCCCAGCATTTT. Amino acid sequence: CASSSGNQPQHF.